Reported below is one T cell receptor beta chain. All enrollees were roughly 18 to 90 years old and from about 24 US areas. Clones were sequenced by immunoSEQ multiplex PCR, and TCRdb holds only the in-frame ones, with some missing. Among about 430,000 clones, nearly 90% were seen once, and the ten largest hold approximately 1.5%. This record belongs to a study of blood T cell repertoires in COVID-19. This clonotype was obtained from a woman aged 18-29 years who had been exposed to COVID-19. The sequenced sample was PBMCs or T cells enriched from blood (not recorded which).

CDR3 in DNA: TGTGCCAGCAGCTTTCGGGGGGTTGAAACTGAAGCTTTCTTT. Its protein is CASSFRGVETEAFF. The chain joins TRBV7-2 to TRBJ1-1, with TRBD1 as a possible D gene (5 bases). Trimming removed 3 bases at V and 5 bases at J, with 13 bases between. The CDR3 is made up of 14 amino acids. Per the germline V gene, CDR1 is SGHTA and CDR2 is FQGNSA.